This T cell receptor beta chain was identified during a study of blood T cell repertoires in COVID-19. The method was immunoSEQ multiplex PCR; TCRdb's version includes in-frame clones alone and lacks a portion of them. The table shows some 110,000 clones, with roughly 81% occurring only once. Germline V gives CDR1 SGDLS, CDR2 YYNGEE. CDR3 length: 14 amino acids. Between the trimmed V and J ends, which lost 0 bases and 3 bases, there was a span of 9 bases. This rearrangement joins TRBV9 to TRBJ2-5, with TRBD1 as a possible D gene (5 bases). Source material: peripheral blood. The clonotype was recovered from a woman aged 70-85 years with acute or convalescent COVID-19. The DNA for the CDR3 is TGTGCCAGCAGCGTAGGCCCCAGGGAAGAGACCCAGTACTTC. Translation: CASSVGPREETQYF.